Listed below are T cell receptor beta chains from one sample, sequenced in a study of T cells after yellow fever vaccination. Via MiXCR, TCRdb re-called the 5' RACE reads, giving one row per CDR3 protein. The data hold about 99,000 distinct CDR3 sequences, with roughly 6% observed a single time. The sample was CD8+ T cells sorted from PBMCs, taken 10 days after the yellow fever booster vaccination. These receptor sequences come from a man aged 18 to 30 who received the YFV17D yellow fever vaccine. Each CDR3 is given with its conserved first and last residue. Each record gives: D gene, V gene, clone size, J gene, CDR3 protein, CDR3 DNA. The D gene is left open where the match is weak. The listing skips clone size in some rows; elsewhere it reads once, few, many or a size class.

TRBD2	TRBV7-6	NA	TRBJ2-7	CASSLGGGPDEQYF	TGTGCCAGCAGCTTAGGGGGGGGACCCGACGAGCAGTACTTC
NA	TRBV4-2	few	TRBJ1-1	CASSQVLQPEAFF	TGTGCCAGCAGCCAAGTACTACAGCCTGAAGCTTTCTTT
TRBD2	TRBV11-3	NA	TRBJ2-1	CASSFLAGANEQFF	TGTGCCAGCAGCTTCCTAGCGGGGGCAAATGAGCAGTTCTTC
NA	TRBV7-3	few	TRBJ2-3	CASSYYGGPSIDTQYF	TGTGCCAGCAGTTATTACGGGGGCCCTTCGATAGATACGCAGTATTTT
NA	TRBV9	few	TRBJ2-1	CASSVATGFEQFF	TGTGCCAGCAGCGTAGCAACGGGATTTGAGCAGTTCTTC
TRBD1	TRBV4-2	few	TRBJ1-2	CASSHPRDRGGYTF	TGTGCCAGCAGCCATCCCCGGGACAGAGGAGGCTACACCTTC
TRBD2	TRBV6-6	NA	TRBJ2-1	CASTAGLAGDNEQFF	TGTGCCAGCACCGCGGGACTAGCGGGGGACAATGAGCAGTTCTTC
TRBD2	TRBV20-1	NA	TRBJ2-3	CSAPGGGTQYF	TGCAGTGCTCCCGGGGGGGGTACGCAGTATTTT
NA	TRBV18	many	TRBJ2-3	CASSPTAEGTDTQYF	TGTGCCAGCTCACCAACAGCCGAGGGCACAGATACGCAGTATTTT
TRBD2	TRBV7-2	many	TRBJ2-3	CASRSLAGGDTQYF	TGTGCCAGCAGATCACTAGCGGGTGGAGATACGCAGTATTTT
NA	TRBV12-3/TRBV12-4	few	TRBJ1-2	CASSLEVGIYGYTF	TGTGCCAGCAGTTTAGAGGTCGGGATCTATGGCTACACCTTC
TRBD2	TRBV6-2/TRBV6-3	few	TRBJ2-3	CASSYFDYPTSSSTDTQYF	TGTGCCAGCAGTTATTTCGACTACCCGACTAGCAGTAGCACAGATACGCAGTATTTT
TRBD1	TRBV27	NA	TRBJ1-6	CASSLQGASVDSPLHF	TGTGCCAGCAGTTTACAGGGGGCAAGTGTTGATTCACCCCTCCACTTT
NA	TRBV12-3/TRBV12-4	NA	TRBJ1-3	CASTGGNTIYF	TGTGCCAGCACGGGCGGAAACACCATATATTTT
NA	TRBV2	NA	TRBJ1-3	CASSRDSYAGNTIYF	TGTGCCAGCAGTCGAGACAGTTATGCAGGAAACACCATATATTTT
NA	TRBV29-1	many	TRBJ2-3	CSVEEARYGTSTDTQYF	TGCAGCGTTGAAGAGGCCCGATACGGAACCAGCACAGATACGCAGTATTTT
TRBD2	TRBV6-5	NA	TRBJ2-1	CASSYGLATGEQFF	TGTGCCAGCAGTTACGGACTAGCGACAGGTGAGCAGTTCTTC
NA	TRBV12-3/TRBV12-4	many	TRBJ2-1	CASGFNEQFF	TGTGCCAGCGGGTTCAATGAGCAGTTCTTC
TRBD1	TRBV29-1	NA	TRBJ1-5	CSVSGRRGYRNQPQHF	TGCAGCGTCTCCGGGCGCAGGGGGTATCGCAATCAGCCCCAGCATTTT
NA	TRBV6-1	few	TRBJ2-2	CARLDQNTGELFF	TGTGCCAGGCTAGACCAGAACACCGGGGAGCTGTTTTTT
NA	TRBV5-4	few	TRBJ2-1	CASSLWGANEQFF	TGTGCCAGCAGCTTGTGGGGGGCCAATGAGCAGTTCTTC
NA	TRBV2	NA	TRBJ1-3	CASSSGTGVGNTIYF	TGTGCCAGCAGTTCAGGGACGGGTGTTGGAAACACCATATATTTT
NA	TRBV6-5	NA	TRBJ1-6	CASSYSEMTSYNSPLHF	TGTGCCAGCAGTTACTCGGAAATGACATCGTATAATTCACCCCTCCACTTT